A selection of T cell receptor beta chains follows, all from one sample in a study of Graves' ophthalmopathy and Graves' hyperthyroidism. MiXCR was run by TCRdb on the multiplex PCR reads, yielding one entry per CDR3 protein. The sample contains roughly 600,000 distinct CDR3 sequences, 35% to 40% of which appear only once. The source material was peripheral blood or thyroid tissue (not recorded which). The receptors originated from an adult man with Graves' hyperthyroidism. Both conserved end residues are part of each CDR3. Each record gives: D gene, V gene, CDR3 length, J gene, CDR3 protein. The D gene is left open where the match is weak.

D gene: .
V gene: TRBV5-1
CDR3 length: 13
J gene: TRBJ2-7
CDR3 protein: CASSLAQAYEQYF

D gene: .
V gene: TRBV5-4
CDR3 length: 16
J gene: TRBJ2-5
CDR3 protein: CASSLVLLAEKETQYF

D gene: TRBD1
V gene: TRBV7-9
CDR3 length: 15
J gene: TRBJ2-7
CDR3 protein: CASSQQGGFPYEQYF

D gene: .
V gene: TRBV29-1
CDR3 length: 14
J gene: TRBJ2-2
CDR3 protein: CSATTGGNTGELFF

D gene: .
V gene: TRBV18
CDR3 length: 15
J gene: TRBJ1-3
CDR3 protein: CASSLDVGLGNTIYF

D gene: .
V gene: TRBV5-6
CDR3 length: 15
J gene: TRBJ1-4
CDR3 protein: CASSLGAQGNEKLFF

D gene: TRBD2
V gene: TRBV5-8
CDR3 length: 17
J gene: TRBJ2-5
CDR3 protein: CASSSGLAGGPHETQYF

D gene: TRBD2
V gene: TRBV6-2/TRBV6-3
CDR3 length: 17
J gene: TRBJ2-6
CDR3 protein: CASSYSPGLAGANVLTF

D gene: .
V gene: TRBV12-3/TRBV12-4
CDR3 length: 13
J gene: TRBJ2-7
CDR3 protein: CASSVGGVNEQYF

D gene: .
V gene: TRBV29-1
CDR3 length: 14
J gene: TRBJ2-2
CDR3 protein: CSVEEDGSAGELFF

D gene: .
V gene: TRBV6-2/TRBV6-3
CDR3 length: 13
J gene: TRBJ1-2
CDR3 protein: CASSLPDQYGYTF

D gene: .
V gene: TRBV20-1
CDR3 length: 12
J gene: TRBJ1-2
CDR3 protein: CSARERIYGYTF

D gene: .
V gene: TRBV3-1
CDR3 length: 13
J gene: TRBJ1-1
CDR3 protein: CASSQGFTTEAFF

D gene: .
V gene: TRBV7-9
CDR3 length: 14
J gene: TRBJ2-7
CDR3 protein: CASSLAETNCEQYF

D gene: .
V gene: TRBV7-9
CDR3 length: 16
J gene: TRBJ1-5
CDR3 protein: CASSIGLAGVQETQHF

D gene: .
V gene: TRBV29-1
CDR3 length: 11
J gene: TRBJ1-5
CDR3 protein: CSVVINQPQHF

D gene: TRBD1
V gene: TRBV10-3
CDR3 length: 14
J gene: TRBJ2-1
CDR3 protein: CATNTGTGLNEQFF

D gene: .
V gene: TRBV2
CDR3 length: 10
J gene: TRBJ2-1
CDR3 protein: CASRNNEQFF

D gene: .
V gene: TRBV25-1
CDR3 length: 14
J gene: TRBJ1-2
CDR3 protein: CASSDDTGAYGYTF

D gene: .
V gene: TRBV5-1
CDR3 length: 12
J gene: TRBJ2-7
CDR3 protein: CASSLKGIEQYF

D gene: .
V gene: TRBV27
CDR3 length: 18
J gene: TRBJ2-5
CDR3 protein: CASSTSRTGVGWQETQYF

D gene: TRBD1
V gene: TRBV20-1
CDR3 length: 13
J gene: TRBJ1-3
CDR3 protein: CSARDRGIRTIYF

D gene: .
V gene: TRBV15
CDR3 length: 13
J gene: TRBJ2-7
CDR3 protein: CASSQEMRYEQYF

D gene: .
V gene: TRBV5-1
CDR3 length: 16
J gene: TRBJ2-7
CDR3 protein: CASSLVGTFPSYEQYF

D gene: .
V gene: TRBV7-3
CDR3 length: 16
J gene: TRBJ2-2
CDR3 protein: CASSSQAWTITGELFF

D gene: TRBD1
V gene: TRBV13
CDR3 length: 16
J gene: TRBJ1-1
CDR3 protein: CASSFTAGGRNTEAFF

D gene: TRBD1
V gene: TRBV5-1
CDR3 length: 16
J gene: TRBJ1-2
CDR3 protein: CASSLRPDRSIDGYTF

D gene: TRBD2
V gene: TRBV25-1
CDR3 length: 16
J gene: TRBJ2-7
CDR3 protein: CASSPSSGSASYEQYF

D gene: TRBD1
V gene: TRBV7-9
CDR3 length: 16
J gene: TRBJ2-7
CDR3 protein: CASSTQDRGGAGEQYF

D gene: .
V gene: TRBV29-1
CDR3 length: 12
J gene: TRBJ1-2
CDR3 protein: CSAGNGFYGYTF

D gene: .
V gene: TRBV5-4
CDR3 length: 13
J gene: TRBJ1-4
CDR3 protein: CASSVDFNEKLFF

D gene: .
V gene: TRBV20-1
CDR3 length: 12
J gene: TRBJ2-2
CDR3 protein: CSAAGGTGELFF

D gene: .
V gene: TRBV19
CDR3 length: 15
J gene: TRBJ1-5
CDR3 protein: CASSTDTGSYQPQHF

D gene: .
V gene: TRBV7-9
CDR3 length: 17
J gene: TRBJ2-2
CDR3 protein: CASSLEARGSGTGELFF

D gene: TRBD1
V gene: TRBV10-3
CDR3 length: 15
J gene: TRBJ1-2
CDR3 protein: CAIKRGQEFDYGYTF

D gene: TRBD2
V gene: TRBV2
CDR3 length: 15
J gene: .
CDR3 protein: CASRTPGLGPNEQFF

D gene: TRBD1
V gene: TRBV10-3
CDR3 length: 16
J gene: TRBJ1-6
CDR3 protein: CATEPSGQGAGSPLHF

D gene: .
V gene: TRBV20-1
CDR3 length: 12
J gene: TRBJ2-5
CDR3 protein: CSAGGREETQYF

D gene: .
V gene: TRBV7-9
CDR3 length: 13
J gene: TRBJ1-3
CDR3 protein: CASSLYSGNTIYF

D gene: TRBD1
V gene: TRBV5-1
CDR3 length: 17
J gene: TRBJ1-1
CDR3 protein: CASKFTIAGQAYTEAFF

D gene: .
V gene: TRBV9
CDR3 length: 15
J gene: TRBJ1-1
CDR3 protein: CASSVVWQGNTEAFF

D gene: .
V gene: TRBV7-9
CDR3 length: 13
J gene: TRBJ1-2
CDR3 protein: CASSQDGLEGYTF

D gene: TRBD1
V gene: TRBV7-7
CDR3 length: 18
J gene: .
CDR3 protein: CASSLVRDRQSSYNEQFF

D gene: .
V gene: TRBV7-8
CDR3 length: 14
J gene: TRBJ2-2
CDR3 protein: CASSLRPPTGELFF

D gene: .
V gene: TRBV7-8
CDR3 length: 15
J gene: TRBJ1-3
CDR3 protein: CASSVSGGSGNTIYF

D gene: .
V gene: TRBV28
CDR3 length: 11
J gene: TRBJ1-5
CDR3 protein: CASSTVTYQHF

D gene: TRBD2
V gene: TRBV6-5
CDR3 length: 18
J gene: TRBJ2-2
CDR3 protein: CASSSPSGRGGSTGELFF

D gene: .
V gene: TRBV9
CDR3 length: 16
J gene: TRBJ1-3
CDR3 protein: CASSVGSGVSGNTIYF

D gene: TRBD2
V gene: TRBV15
CDR3 length: 17
J gene: TRBJ2-5
CDR3 protein: CATSFTSGGSYQETQYF

D gene: TRBD1
V gene: TRBV28
CDR3 length: 13
J gene: TRBJ2-6
CDR3 protein: CASSPRTGDVLTF